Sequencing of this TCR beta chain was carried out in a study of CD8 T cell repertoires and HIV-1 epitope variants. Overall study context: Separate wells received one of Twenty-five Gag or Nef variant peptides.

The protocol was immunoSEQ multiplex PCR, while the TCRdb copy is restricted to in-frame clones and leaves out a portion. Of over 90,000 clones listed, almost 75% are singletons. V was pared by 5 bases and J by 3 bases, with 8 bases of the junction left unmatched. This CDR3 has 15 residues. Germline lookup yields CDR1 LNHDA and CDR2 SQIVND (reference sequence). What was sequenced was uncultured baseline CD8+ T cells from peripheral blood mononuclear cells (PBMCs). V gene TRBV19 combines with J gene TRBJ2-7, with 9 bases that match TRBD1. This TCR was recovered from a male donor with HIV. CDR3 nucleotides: TGTGCCAGTAGTCTATCCGGGACAGGGTACTACGAGCAGTACTTC. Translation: CASSLSGTGYYEQYF.